This section outlines one T cell receptor beta chain sequence together with its context. Its antigen remains unidentified. Among the donors, all were healthy bone marrow donors. Primers: 60 Vbeta forward and 13 Jbeta reverse. The assay was immunoSEQ multiplex PCR, and TCRdb's table has in-frame clones only and misses some. The sample includes about 140,000 clones, around three quarters of them seen just once. The sample comes from a study of cytomegalovirus exposure and HLA in healthy donors. Points from the study as a whole: For most TCR beta V segments, an earlier analysis put the productive rate at about 90% or about 30% of the time.

The V and J ends lost 2 bases and 0 bases, in that order; junction bases with no gene match: 5. The germline gives CDR1 SGHTA, CDR2 FQGNSA. The CDR3 extends over 18 amino acids. The sequencing input was PBMCs. This receptor was obtained from a middle-aged man in good health and CMV-seronegative. The chain has TRBV7-2 and TRBJ2-1; 12 bases map to TRBD2. CDR3 DNA: TGTGCCAGCAGCTTATCTAGCGGGGGGGCTCTCTCCTACAATGAGCAGTTCTTC. Amino acid sequence: CASSLSSGGALSYNEQFF.